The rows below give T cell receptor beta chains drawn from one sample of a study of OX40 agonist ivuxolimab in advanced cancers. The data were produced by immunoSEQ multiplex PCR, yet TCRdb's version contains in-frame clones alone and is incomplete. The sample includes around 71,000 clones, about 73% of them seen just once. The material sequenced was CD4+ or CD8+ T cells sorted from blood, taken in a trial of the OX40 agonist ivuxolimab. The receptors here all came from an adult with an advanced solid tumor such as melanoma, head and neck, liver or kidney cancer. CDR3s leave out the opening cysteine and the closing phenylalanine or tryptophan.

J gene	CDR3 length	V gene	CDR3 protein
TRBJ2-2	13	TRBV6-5	ASSYGTLNTGELF
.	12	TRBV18	ASSIWDRASEQY
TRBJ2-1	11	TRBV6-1	ASSEYGYNEQF
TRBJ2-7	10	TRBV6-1	ASSGDWEEQY
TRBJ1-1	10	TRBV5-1	ASSLQGFEAF
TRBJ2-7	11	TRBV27	ASTRGIGLEQY
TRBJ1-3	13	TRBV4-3	ASSPQGAVRNTIY
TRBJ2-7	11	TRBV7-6	ASKDRAPYEQY
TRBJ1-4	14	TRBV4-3	ASSQDVAGENEKLF
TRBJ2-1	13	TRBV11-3	ASSLAGGASNEQF
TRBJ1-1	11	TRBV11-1	ASTEWTEPEAF
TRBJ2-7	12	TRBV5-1	ASSLRQGSYEQY
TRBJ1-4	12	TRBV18	ASSLQGADEKLF
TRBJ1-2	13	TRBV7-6	ASSLGSRPNYGYT
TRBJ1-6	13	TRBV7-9	ASSLAQGYNSPLH
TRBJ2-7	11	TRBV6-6	ASSGRNIYEQY
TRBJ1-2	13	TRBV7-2	ASSLGITGPQSYT
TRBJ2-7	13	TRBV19	ASTAGTGTSYEQY
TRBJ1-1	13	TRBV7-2	ASSFGPGPNTEAF
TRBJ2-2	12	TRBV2	ASREEVNTGELF
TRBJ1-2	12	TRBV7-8	ASSPDRGPYGYT
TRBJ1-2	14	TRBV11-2	ASSPRATGSENGYT
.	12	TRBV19	ASRPGDGNREQY
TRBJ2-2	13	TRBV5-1	ASSLAQQSTGELF
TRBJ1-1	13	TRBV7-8	ASSGQGTSNTEAF
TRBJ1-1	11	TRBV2	ASSVDRDSEAF
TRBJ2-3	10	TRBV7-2	ASSLATDTQY
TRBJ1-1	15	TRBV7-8	ASSPRQGKVGNTEAF
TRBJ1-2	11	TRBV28	ASSLVQSYGYT
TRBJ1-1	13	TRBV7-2	ASSLVGRMNTEAF
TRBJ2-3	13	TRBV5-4	ASSLAAGPTDTQY
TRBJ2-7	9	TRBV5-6	ASSSFGEQY
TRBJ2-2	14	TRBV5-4	ASSLGDGGFTGELF
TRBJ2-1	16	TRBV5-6	ASSLAAGGPFSYNEQF
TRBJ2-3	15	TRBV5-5	ASSPDAGLAVTDTQY
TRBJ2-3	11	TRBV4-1	ASSRNYGDTQY
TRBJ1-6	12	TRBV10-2	ASSATGRLSPLH
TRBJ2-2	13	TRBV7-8	ASSSPGTGTGELF
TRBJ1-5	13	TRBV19	ASKGGQNSNQPQH
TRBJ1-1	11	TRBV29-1	SVAVGQNTEAF
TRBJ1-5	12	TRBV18	ASSPQRSNQPQH
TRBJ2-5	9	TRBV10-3	AIQDRETQY
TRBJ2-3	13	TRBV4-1	ASSQAQRKTDTQY
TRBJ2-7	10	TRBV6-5	ASSPLQKEQY
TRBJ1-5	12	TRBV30	AWKGRYSNQPQH
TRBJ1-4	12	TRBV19	ASSMDITNEKLF
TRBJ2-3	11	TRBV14	ASSLRSTDTQY
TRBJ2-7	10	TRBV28	ASSFSSYEQY
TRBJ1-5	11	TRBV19	ASSMQVHQPQH
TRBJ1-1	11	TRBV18	ASSVWVNTEAF
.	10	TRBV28	ASTGTSYEQY